A single sample is the source of the 11 T cell receptor beta chains below, sequenced in a study of response to subunit inactivated influenza vaccine. TCRdb reprocessed the RT-PCR reads with MiXCR, giving one entry per CDR3 protein. There are roughly 790,000 distinct CDR3 sequences in the sample; 21% occur only once, and 9.5% to 13% lies in the top ten. Sequences were derived from PBMCs from blood, sampled around 5 days after vaccination. These receptors all stem from a man in his fifties who received an inactivated influenza vaccine.

V gene TRBV5-6 combines with J gene TRBJ1-1; D is uncertain. The CDR3 has 14 amino acids. Germline V CDR1 and CDR2: SGHDT, YYEEEE. V lost 2 bases to trimming and J lost 2 bases, with 10 bases between them. The CDR3 DNA follows: TGTGCCAGCAGCTTTCCCTCTGGCAACACTGAAGCTTTCTTT. Amino acid sequence: CASSFPSGNTEAFF.

J is TRBJ1-1 and V is TRBV5-1; a weak D match, TRBD1 (6 bases). Germline CDR1 and CDR2: SGHRS and YFSETQ. CDR3 length equals 15 residues. V shed 6 bases and J shed 4 bases, with 19 bases lying between them. The DNA of the CDR3 is TGCGCCAGCACCTACGGGGGGGGCAGGGTCACTGAAGCTTTCTTT. It translates to CASTYGGGRVTEAFF.

This chain uses TRBV29-1 with TRBJ2-1, with unresolved D. Germline V gene sequence: CDR1 SQVTM, CDR2 ANQGSEA. Trimming took off 5 bases at V and 4 bases at J, with 6 bases between the two ends. The length of the CDR3 is 11 residues. The CDR3 DNA reads as TGCAGCGTTCGGAATTACAATGAGCAGTTCTTC. Translating it yields CSVRNYNEQFF.

This clonotype was found a few times. The rearrangement links TRBV7-2 to TRBJ1-2; D may be TRBD1 (6 bases). The CDR3 length is 16 residues. Trimming removed 1 base from V and 0 bases from J, with 12 bases in between. Germline-derived CDR1 and CDR2 are SGHTA and FQGNSA. CDR3 sequence reads: CASSLEFRTANYGYTF. The CDR3 nucleotides are TGTGCCAGCAGCTTAGAGTTTAGGACAGCTAACTATGGCTACACCTTC.

The chain carries TRBV6-2 or TRBV6-3 and TRBJ2-7; no definite D call. Germline V gene sequence: CDR1 MNHEY, CDR2 SVGEGT. This CDR3 has 15 amino acids. V lost 5 bases to trimming and J lost 7 bases, with 21 bases between them. The CDR3 spells CASSLKRHPPLEQYF. The DNA of the CDR3 is TGTGCCAGCAGTCTAAAACGACATCCCCCCTTGGAGCAGTACTTC.

V is TRBV4-1 and J is TRBJ2-2; 11 bases match TRBD2. The V gene end was trimmed by 4 bases and the J gene end by 0 bases; junction bases not matched to a gene: 4. The CDR3 consists of 17 residues. CDR1 is MGHRA and CDR2 is YSYEKL in the germline V gene. The CDR3 region is CASSPGLAVSNTGELFF. The CDR3 DNA reads TGCGCCAGCAGCCCGGGACTAGCGGTTTCGAACACCGGGGAGCTGTTTTTT.

In its sample, this clonotype was seen a few times. J is TRBJ1-5 and V is TRBV6-1; no clear D gene. Germline V gives CDR1 MNHNS, CDR2 SASEGT. The CDR3 runs to 13 residues. V dropped 5 bases and J dropped 7 bases, with 12 bases sitting between them. The CDR3 sequence is CASSPILGQPQHF. In nucleotides, the CDR3 is TGTGCCAGCAGTCCTATCTTAGGCCAGCCCCAGCATTTT.

Many counts were recorded for this clonotype. CDR3 nucleotide sequence: TGTGCCAGCAGCCAGGGACTAGCGGTAAACACAGATACGCAGTATTTT. This translates into CASSQGLAVNTDTQYF. The chain recombines TRBV7-2 with TRBJ2-3; 11 nucleotides line up with TRBD2. The length of the CDR3 is 16 residues. V trimming: 5 bases; J trimming: 2 bases; junction bases outside the gene matches: 6. The V gene's germline CDR1 is SGHTA and CDR2 FQGNSA.

This clonotype was seen a handful of times. CDR3 coding DNA: TGCAGCGTTACCTCCACAGATACGCAGTATTTT. Its protein is CSVTSTDTQYF. This chain joins TRBV29-1 and TRBJ2-3; D gene uncertain. From germline, CDR1 is SQVTM and CDR2 ANQGSEA. CDR3 size: 11 residues. Trimming removed 5 bases from V and 2 bases from J, with 5 bases in between.

This clonotype has more than one count but fewer than ten. This chain connects TRBV9 to TRBJ2-1, with 11 bases lining up with TRBD2. V lost 0 bases and J lost 10; bases outside the gene matches: 9. The CDR3 runs to 16 residues. CDR1 and CDR2 (germline): SGDLS, YYNGEE. The CDR3 protein is CASSVARTSGRSEQFF. The CDR3, as DNA: TGTGCCAGCAGCGTAGCGAGGACTAGCGGGCGCTCAGAGCAGTTCTTC.

This clonotype was observed a few times. The genes are TRBV15 and TRBJ1-4, with 7 bases lining up with TRBD1. Germline V CDR1 and CDR2: LNHNV, YYDKDF (reference sequence). The ends lost 3 bases at V and 4 bases at J; junction bases unmatched: 8. The CDR3 is 16 amino acids. The DNA for the CDR3 is TGTGCCACCAGCAGGGATCACAGGGGATTTAATGAAAAACTGTTTTTT. It encodes CATSRDHRGFNEKLFF.